Presented here are 25 T cell receptor beta chains from one specimen sequenced in a study of spatial heterogeneity in lung cancer. Time point of the sample: sample taken at primary tumor resection. Each CDR3 protein is one row after TCRdb ran MiXCR on the 5' RACE reads. The data hold 30,000 to 40,000 distinct CDR3 sequences, with around 3.3% observed a single time. Sequenced material: normal lung tissue next to the tumor, taken at surgery. These receptors were taken from a male donor with early-stage non-small cell lung cancer.

This clonotype was recorded at least ten times. This sequence joins TRBV13 and TRBJ2-5; 10 bases are shared with TRBD2. CDR1 and CDR2 from the germline V gene are PRHDT and FYEKMQ (reference sequence). Trimming cost V 0 bases and J 0 bases; bases outside gene matches: 4. The CDR3 spans 17 residues. The CDR3 coding sequence is TGTGCCAGCAGCTTAGGAGCTAGCGGGAGTCACCAAGAGACCCAGTACTTC. Translation: CASSLGASGSHQETQYF.

CDR3 DNA sequence: TGTGCCAGCAGTTACCCGGCGGACTCCCTCTATGGCTACACCTTC. Translating gives CASSYPADSLYGYTF. The J gene is TRBJ1-2, the V gene TRBV6-6, with D hard to call. Trimming removed 2 bases at V and 4 bases at J, with 14 bases between. The CDR3 is 15 residues long. Germline CDR1 and CDR2: MNHNY and SVGAGI (reference sequence).

The table lists this clonotype with many counts. The chain recombines TRBV20-1 with TRBJ1-6, with TRBD1 as a possible D gene (5 bases). The CDR3 spans 16 residues. The germline gives CDR1 DFQATT, CDR2 SNEGSKA (reference sequence). V was cut by 0 bases and J by 10 bases, with 19 bases left in between. The CDR3 reads CSARDPGTQVESPLHF. The CDR3 nucleotides read TGCAGTGCTAGAGATCCAGGGACTCAGGTCGAGTCACCCCTCCACTTT.

Turning to this clonotype: Being one base from a much bigger clone, this may be a read error. The gene calls are TRBV24-1 and TRBJ1-5; tentatively, D is TRBD1 (6 bases). The CDR3 sequence is 15 residues long. The germline CDR1 and CDR2 sequences are KGHDR and SFDVKD. The V end was cut by 3 bases, the J end by 5 bases, with 13 bases between. In DNA form, the CDR3 reads TGTGCCACCAGTGATGAGGTGGGGGGCGATCAGCCCCAGCATTTT. It encodes CATSDEVGGDQPQHF.

In its sample, this clonotype was seen many times. The V and J genes are TRBV6-2 or TRBV6-3 and TRBJ1-6; 10 positions match TRBD1. Germline CDR1 is MNHEY and CDR2 is SVGEGT. CDR3 length: 15 amino acids. Trimming cost V 6 bases and J 8 bases; bases outside gene matches: 7. CDR3: CASSFRQGAYSPLHF. The CDR3 nucleotides read TGTGCCAGCAGCTTTCGACAGGGGGCTTATTCACCCCTCCACTTT.

This clonotype appeared many times. This chain joins TRBV7-2 and TRBJ2-4; TRBD1 or TRBD2 may be the D gene (5 bases each). V gave up 1 base and J gave up 11 bases, with 12 bases separating them. The CDR3 consists of 13 residues. Looked up from germline, CDR1 is SGHTA and CDR2 is FQGNSA. The CDR3 loop is CASSLGLRDVQYF. The CDR3 DNA follows: TGTGCCAGCAGCTTAGGGCTCCGGGACGTTCAGTACTTC.

This clonotype showed up many times. This rearrangement joins TRBV6-5 to TRBJ2-1; D uncertain. CDR1 is MNHEY and CDR2 is SVGAGI in the germline V gene. CDR3 size: 12 residues. With 4 bases removed from V and 8 bases from J, the gap between germline ends came to 9 bases. The CDR3 nucleotides are TGTGCCAGCAGTTCCTACGGACATGAGCAGTTCTTC. This gives the protein CASSSYGHEQFF.

At least ten counts were recorded for this clonotype. The V call is TRBV18, the J call TRBJ2-5, with 9 nucleotides matching TRBD1. Germline V gene data show CDR1 as KGHSH and CDR2 as LQKENI. The V segment lost 5 bases and the J segment 3 bases; nucleotides outside the gene matches: 1. This CDR3 spans 13 amino acids. CDR3 DNA sequence: TGTGCCAGCTCAACAGGGGGCGAAGAGACCCAGTACTTC. Protein: CASSTGGEETQYF.

The genes are TRBV5-1 and TRBJ2-3; TRBD1 might be the D (5 bases). CDR3 length equals 13 residues. Trimming shortened V by 4 bases and J by 6 bases, and 12 bases separated the two germline ends. The germline V gene has CDR1 SGHRS and CDR2 YFSETQ. CDR3 region: CASSPLGVDTQYF. The CDR3 DNA sequence: TGCGCCAGCAGCCCTTTAGGGGTTGATACGCAGTATTTT.

The chain links TRBV9 to TRBJ1-5; D is undetermined. V was pared by 0 bases and J by 2 bases, with 6 bases between. CDR3 length equals 14 residues. The germline CDR1 and CDR2 sequences are SGDLS and YYNGEE. In nucleotides, the CDR3 is TGTGCCAGCAGCGTAGAAAGTGGCAATCAGCCCCAGCATTTT. Translated: CASSVESGNQPQHF.

This clonotype was counted at least ten times. The chain uses TRBV24-1 and TRBJ1-3, with D hard to call. The length of the CDR3 is 12 residues. V gave up 3 bases and J gave up 8 bases, with 7 bases separating them. Germline loops: CDR1 KGHDR, CDR2 SFDVKD. The CDR3 DNA is TGTGCCACCAGTGATCAGCGGGACACCATATATTTT. This encodes CATSDQRDTIYF.

In this sample, this clonotype turned up many times. V gene TRBV6-1 combines with J gene TRBJ2-3; no definite D call. Germline CDR1 and CDR2: MNHNS and SASEGT. The CDR3 covers 16 residues. V was clipped by 1 base and J by 4 bases, with 15 bases between them. In DNA, the CDR3 is TGTGCCAGCAGTGAAGTCAGAATTGACTCCCCAGATACGCAGTATTTT. Translated, it gives CASSEVRIDSPDTQYF.

This clonotype was picked up many times. This chain uses TRBV7-8 with TRBJ2-7, with D possibly TRBD2 on 5 matching bases. V lost 1 base, J lost 6 bases, and 10 bases lay in between. Germline-derived CDR1 and CDR2 are SGHVS and FQNEAQ. The CDR3 is 13 residues long. The CDR3 region is CASSLVIGVEQYF. DNA of the CDR3: TGTGCCAGCAGCTTAGTAATCGGGGTCGAGCAGTACTTC.

This clonotype was seen many times. The chain combines TRBV5-1 with TRBJ2-7; maybe TRBD1 (6 bases). V lost 5 bases, J lost 1 base, and 10 bases lay in between. The CDR3 is made up of 13 amino acids. CDR1 and CDR2 (germline): SGHRS, YFSETQ. Here the CDR3 DNA reads TGCGCCAGCAGACAGGGTCCGTCCTACGAGCAGTACTTC. Translated, it gives CASRQGPSYEQYF. Supplemented by reference TRBV5-1 and TRBJ2-7, the full variable domain reads KAGVTQTPRYLIKTRGQQVTLSCSPISGHRSVSWYQQTPGQGLQFLFEYFSETQRNKGNFPGRFSGRQFSNSRSEMNVSTLELGDSALYLCASRQGPSYEQYFGPGTRLTVT.

As for this clonotype: A read error may be the cause here, since a much bigger clone is one base away. V is TRBV11-2 and J is TRBJ2-1; D is possibly TRBD1 (6 bases). The CDR3 runs to 17 residues. Trimming cost V 4 bases and J 3 bases, with 19 bases left between them. CDR1 and CDR2 (germline): SGHAT, FQNNGV. The CDR3: CASSSVGQTFYYNEQFF. As DNA, the CDR3 is TGTGCCAGCAGCTCTGTAGGACAGACCTTCTACTACAATGAGCAGTTCTTC. Looking up the rest from reference TRBV11-2 and TRBJ2-1 gives the full variable domain: EAGVAQSPRYKIIEKRQSVAFWCNPISGHATLYWYQQILGQGPKLLIQFQNNGVVDDSQLPKDRFSAERLKGVDSTLKIQPAKLEDSAVYLCASSSVGQTFYYNEQFFGPGTRLTVL.

This clonotype showed up many times. This rearrangement joins TRBV4-1 to TRBJ1-4; D might be TRBD1 (6 bases). The CDR3 length is 16 residues. Germline CDR1 and CDR2: MGHRA and YSYEKL. Trimming removed 0 bases at V and 7 bases at J, with 15 bases between. CDR3: CASSQEGARGVEKLFF. CDR3 DNA sequence: TGCGCCAGCAGCCAAGAGGGTGCCAGGGGTGTTGAAAAACTGTTTTTT.

This clonotype came up many times. J is TRBJ2-3 and V is TRBV11-3, with D unclear. The germline CDR1 and CDR2 sequences are SGHNT and YENEEA. This CDR3 has 14 residues. V lost 1 base to trimming and J lost 2 bases, with 7 bases between them. In DNA, the CDR3 is TGTGCCAGCAGCTTAGGGAGTACCACAGATACGCAGTATTTT. It encodes CASSLGSTTDTQYF.

At least ten counts were recorded for this clonotype. The rearrangement uses TRBV12-3 or TRBV12-4 and TRBJ2-3; D gene ambiguous. This CDR3 has 12 amino acids. Trimming removed 6 bases from V and 8 bases from J, with 12 bases in between. CDR3 loop: CASSLSPFTQYF. The CDR3 bases are TGTGCCAGCAGCCTATCTCCTTTTACGCAGTATTTT.

This clonotype is categorized as medium-sized. V usage is TRBV28 and J usage is TRBJ1-3; TRBD1 might be the D (5 bases). This CDR3 has 14 residues. Looked up from germline, CDR1 is MDHEN and CDR2 is SYDVKM. V lost 3 bases and J lost 2, with 8 bases in between. Written as DNA, the CDR3 is TGTGCCAGCAGTTTGAGAGGGGCTGGAAACACCATATATTTT. It translates to CASSLRGAGNTIYF.

This clonotype was seen ten or more times. The chain joins TRBV6-1 to TRBJ2-2, with D uncertain. The V gene lost 4 bases and the J gene lost 5 bases, with 11 bases spanning the gap. The CDR3 has 14 amino acids. CDR1 MNHNS and CDR2 SASEGT come from the germline V gene. The CDR3 spells CASSVNPITGELFF. CDR3 nucleotides: TGTGCCAGCAGTGTCAACCCTATAACCGGGGAGCTGTTTTTT.

This clonotype was detected ten times or more. The rearrangement links TRBV9 to TRBJ2-2; unclear D gene. CDR3 size: 15 residues. From germline, CDR1 is SGDLS and CDR2 YYNGEE. Trimming removed 2 bases at V and 0 bases at J, with 8 bases between. CDR3 nucleotides: TGTGCCAGCAGCGTTCAGTCATCGAACACCGGGGAGCTGTTTTTT. Translating it yields CASSVQSSNTGELFF.

This clonotype was detected ten times or more. The rearrangement links TRBV18 to TRBJ1-2; D unclear. In germline, CDR1 is KGHSH, CDR2 LQKENI. Trimming left V 1 base short and J 5 bases short, with 11 bases between. The CDR3 loop spans 14 amino acids. CDR3 protein: CASSPLDGEYGYTF. DNA of the CDR3: TGTGCCAGCTCACCACTGGACGGAGAGTATGGCTACACCTTC.

In its sample, this clonotype was seen many times. The V and J genes are TRBV5-1 and TRBJ2-1; the D is unclear. Germline V gene sequence: CDR1 SGHRS, CDR2 YFSETQ. The germline V and J ends were trimmed by 2 bases and 4 bases, with 13 bases remaining between them. The CDR3 loop spans 15 amino acids. CDR3 region: CASSFLEAPYNEQFF. In nucleotides, the CDR3 is TGCGCCAGCAGCTTCCTAGAGGCACCTTACAATGAGCAGTTCTTC.

At least ten counts were recorded for this clonotype. This sequence joins TRBV6-2 or TRBV6-3 and TRBJ2-6, with TRBD2 as a possible D gene (5 bases). This CDR3 is built from 15 residues. The V and J ends lost 8 bases and 2 bases respectively, with 13 bases between them. Germline CDR1 and CDR2: MNHEY and SVGEGT. The CDR3 region is CASLPGRAGANVLTF. The CDR3, as DNA: TGTGCCAGCCTCCCGGGAAGGGCTGGGGCCAACGTCCTGACTTTC.

In this sample, this clonotype turned up many times. The gene calls are TRBV3-1 and TRBJ2-7, with D perhaps TRBD1 (6 bases). This CDR3 has 14 amino acids. Germline V lookup: CDR1 LGHDT, CDR2 YNNKEL (reference sequence). Trimming removed 1 base from V and 2 bases from J, with 9 bases in between. CDR3 sequence (DNA): TGTGCCAGCAGCCAAGGGTACAGGGCCTACGAGCAGTACTTC. This translates into CASSQGYRAYEQYF.